Listed here are 20 T cell receptor beta chains from one sample, sequenced in a study of T cells in localized non-small cell lung cancer. The repertoire was sequenced with immunoSEQ multiplex PCR; TCRdb's copy has only in-frame clones and lacks some. The sample lists about 52,000 clones, around 86% seen once, with roughly a sixth in the top ten. Material: PBMCs, obtained before any cancer treatment. Receptor source: a female donor with stage II lung adenocarcinoma.

This sequence joins TRBV5-1 and TRBJ2-3, with 9 bases identical to TRBD2. There are 15 residues in the CDR3. J lost 6 bases, V lost 1 base, and 6 bases had no gene match. Looked up from germline, CDR1 is SGHRS and CDR2 is YFSETQ. The CDR3: CASSLSLAGTDTQYF. CDR3 in DNA: TGCGCCAGCAGCTTGAGCCTAGCGGGGACGGATACGCAGTATTTT.

This chain joins TRBV19 and TRBJ2-1; the match to TRBD2 covers 12 bases. V shed 4 bases, J shed 5 bases, and the junction held 6 bases outside the gene matches. CDR1 is LNHDA and CDR2 is SQIVND in the germline V gene (reference sequence). This CDR3 comprises 16 residues. The CDR3, as DNA: TGTGCCAGTAGTACCCTAGCGGGGGGGCTTGACAATGAGCAGTTCTTC. It specifies CASSTLAGGLDNEQFF.

The CDR3 loop reads CASSQTSRELFF. Written as DNA, the CDR3 is TGTGCCAGCAGCCAAACTTCAAGGGAGCTGTTTTTT. The chain has TRBV6-5 and TRBJ2-2; D ambiguous. This CDR3 comprises 12 residues. Trimming stripped 6 bases from V and 9 bases from J, with 11 bases between. Germline CDR1 reads MNHEY; CDR2 reads SVGAGI.

The rearrangement links TRBV18 to TRBJ2-5; TRBD1 matches 8 bases. Trimming took 8 bases from V and 4 from J; bases not matched to a gene: 12. This CDR3 is built from 15 residues. Germline V CDR1 and CDR2: KGHSH, LQKENI. In DNA form, the CDR3 reads TGTGCCAGCACGGACGGACAGGGACTGGGAGAGACCCAGTACTTC. Its translation: CASTDGQGLGETQYF.

This clone was observed a few times. This chain links TRBV30 with TRBJ2-1; 9 bases fit TRBD2. Germline V lookup: CDR1 GTSNPN, CDR2 SVGIG (reference sequence). J gave up 9 bases and V 2 bases, and 8 bases lay outside the gene matches. This CDR3 has 14 amino acids. CDR3 region: CAWSRLAVGGEQFF. The CDR3 nucleotides read TGTGCCTGGAGTCGACTAGCGGTGGGGGGTGAGCAGTTCTTC.

V usage is TRBV7-3 and J usage is TRBJ1-2, with 9 bases fitting TRBD1. This CDR3 spans 16 amino acids. The trim removed 5 bases at V and 0 bases at J, leaving 7 bases unmatched. The germline CDR1 and CDR2 sequences are SGHTA and FQGTGA. CDR3 amino acids: CASSPNRGRTNYGYTF. The CDR3, as DNA: TGTGCCAGCAGCCCAAACAGGGGGCGAACTAACTATGGCTACACCTTC. The complete variable domain, with remaining parts taken from reference TRBV7-3 and TRBJ1-2, reads GAGVSQTPSNKVTEKGKYVELRCDPISGHTALYWYRQSLGQGPEFLIYFQGTGAADDSGLPNDRFFAVRPEGSVSTLKIQRTERGDSAVYLCASSPNRGRTNYGYTFGSGTRLTVV.

The gene calls are TRBV9 and TRBJ2-2, with D perhaps matching TRBD2 (6 bases). The germline gives CDR1 SGDLS, CDR2 YYNGEE. The CDR3 spans 13 residues. Trimming cost V 10 bases and J 0 bases, with 10 bases left between them. CDR3 DNA: TGTGCCTCATCGGGAGCGAACACCGGGGAGCTGTTTTTT. It is translated as CASSGANTGELFF.

The chain employs TRBV5-1 and TRBJ2-2; D may be TRBD1 (5 bases). Looked up from germline, CDR1 is SGHRS and CDR2 is YFSETQ. V was trimmed by 4 bases and J by 5 bases, leaving 18 bases between them. The CDR3 runs 16 residues. CDR3 amino acids: CASSPRAGSGTGELFF. In DNA, the CDR3 is TGCGCCAGCAGCCCAAGGGCAGGGTCCGGAACCGGGGAGCTGTTTTTT.

The gene calls are TRBV27 and TRBJ1-2; D not resolved. V was trimmed by 4 bases and J by 4 bases, leaving 28 bases between them. Germline CDR1 reads MNHEY; CDR2 reads SMNVEV (reference sequence). The CDR3 extends over 19 amino acids. This CDR3 reads CASSSSERIRSPLSYGYTF. The CDR3 nucleotides read TGTGCCAGCAGTTCCTCCGAAAGGATCAGGTCTCCATTATCCTATGGCTACACCTTC.

The CDR3 DNA is TGTGCCAGCAGTGTCGACGGGGCTAGGGACGAGCAGTACTTC. Protein: CASSVDGARDEQYF. The chain links TRBV6-1 to TRBJ2-7, with D perhaps assigned TRBD1 or TRBD2 (5 bases each). V was cut by 4 bases and J by 5 bases, with 15 bases left in between. Per the germline V gene, CDR1 is MNHNS and CDR2 is SASEGT. The CDR3 sequence is 14 residues long.

Only one count was recorded for this clone. The chain couples TRBV7-9 to TRBJ1-2; D not resolved. V lost 6 bases and J lost 6, with 14 bases in between. The germline CDR1 and CDR2 sequences are SEHNR and FQNEAQ (reference sequence). This CDR3 contains 13 residues. The CDR3 loop reads CASSRGRVDGYTF. In nucleotides, the CDR3 is TGTGCCAGCAGTCGCGGGAGGGTCGATGGCTACACCTTC. The full variable domain, with the rest looked up from reference TRBV7-9 and TRBJ1-2, is DTGVSQNPRHKITKRGQNVTFRCDPISEHNRLYWYRQTLGQGPEFLTYFQNEAQLEKSRLLSDRFSAERPKGSFSTLEIQRTEQGDSAMYLCASSRGRVDGYTFGSGTRLTVV.

The chain has TRBV27 and TRBJ1-2; unclear D gene. V lost 6 bases to trimming and J lost 0 bases, with 8 bases between them. The CDR3 is 13 residues long. The V gene's germline CDR1 is MNHEY and CDR2 SMNVEV (reference sequence). The CDR3 DNA reads as TGTGCCAGCAGACGTGGGGCTAACTATGGCTACACCTTC. As protein: CASRRGANYGYTF.

This rearrangement joins TRBV7-2 to TRBJ1-2; no firm D call. The CDR3 runs 15 residues. Deletions cut 5 bases from V and 4 bases from J, with 17 bases between. Germline CDR1 and CDR2: SGHTA and FQGNSA. The DNA for the CDR3 is TGTGCCAGCAGCAAAAGCAGCATTACCGGCTATGGCTACACCTTC. Protein sequence: CASSKSSITGYGYTF.

The rearrangement links TRBV10-2 to TRBJ1-3, with D perhaps TRBD1 (5 bases). The germline gives CDR1 WSHSY, CDR2 SAAADI. The V end was cut by 4 bases, the J end by 0 bases, with 16 bases between. The CDR3 runs 17 residues. The DNA for the CDR3 is TGCGCCAGCAGTGCATATTTGGAGGGGATCTCTGGAAACACCATATATTTT. Translating gives CASSAYLEGISGNTIYF.

This clone was seen a single time. This chain uses TRBV18 with TRBJ2-7, with 9 positions matching TRBD1. Germline V gives CDR1 KGHSH, CDR2 LQKENI. Trimming removed 3 bases from V and 5 bases from J; junction bases left unmatched: 8. There are 15 residues in the CDR3. The CDR3 DNA follows: TGTGCCAGCTCACCTCCTCCGGGACAGGGAAACGAGCAGTACTTC. It specifies CASSPPPGQGNEQYF.

V is TRBV27 and J is TRBJ1-1; D gene uncertain. This CDR3 contains 12 residues. CDR1 is MNHEY, CDR2 SMNVEV, per germline (reference sequence). The V and J ends lost 6 bases and 3 bases respectively, with 8 bases between them. The chain's CDR3 is CASSPGYTEAFF. CDR3 sequence (DNA): TGTGCCAGCAGCCCGGGTTACACTGAAGCTTTCTTT.

The chain joins TRBV7-2 to TRBJ1-2, with D perhaps TRBD1 (5 bases). This CDR3 is 13 amino acids long. Germline V lookup: CDR1 SGHTA, CDR2 FQGNSA. Trimming stripped 5 bases from V and 8 bases from J, with 15 bases between. CDR3 DNA sequence: TGTGCCAGCAGCCCTAGTCCAGGGTACGGCTACACCTTC. Translated, it gives CASSPSPGYGYTF.

The CDR3: CASSRPYTEAFF. Written as DNA, the CDR3 is TGTGCCAGCAGTCGCCCATACACTGAAGCTTTCTTT. The rearrangement links TRBV6-6 to TRBJ1-1; D remains ambiguous. V was shortened by 5 bases and J by 3 bases, with 7 bases between the two germline ends. From germline, CDR1 is MNHNY and CDR2 SVGAGI (reference sequence). The CDR3 spans 12 residues.

This sequence joins TRBV7-3 and TRBJ1-3; 8 positions match TRBD1. This CDR3 has 14 amino acids. The germline V gene has CDR1 SGHTA and CDR2 FQGTGA. With 3 bases clipped from V and 2 bases from J, the junction kept 0 bases outside the gene matches. The DNA of the CDR3 is TGTGCCAGCAGCTTGACAGGGGCTGGAAACACCATATATTTT. Translating gives CASSLTGAGNTIYF. Filled out from reference TRBV7-3 and TRBJ1-3, the complete variable domain reads GAGVSQTPSNKVTEKGKYVELRCDPISGHTALYWYRQSLGQGPEFLIYFQGTGAADDSGLPNDRFFAVRPEGSVSTLKIQRTERGDSAVYLCASSLTGAGNTIYFGEGSWLTVV.

The chain links TRBV19 to TRBJ2-7, with 9 bases fitting TRBD2. V lost 3 bases to trimming and J lost 4 bases; unmatched junction nucleotides: 13. The V gene's germline CDR1 is LNHDA and CDR2 SQIVND (reference sequence). The CDR3 runs 17 residues. The CDR3 sequence: CASSIVASGAPGYEQYF. The CDR3 coding sequence is TGTGCCAGTAGTATCGTCGCTAGCGGGGCCCCTGGGTACGAGCAGTACTTC.